The clone carrying this T cell receptor beta chain was detected once. Clones were read by immunoSEQ multiplex PCR, and TCRdb kept only the in-frame ones, dropping some. The sample shows about 2,500 clones, about 93% of them seen only once. This record belongs to a study of graft-versus-host responses after intestinal transplantation. Trimming took 0 bases from V and 2 from J, leaving 13 bases between them. The CDR3 covers 16 residues. Germline loops: CDR1 LNHNV, CDR2 YYDKDF (reference sequence). The V and J genes are TRBV15 and TRBJ1-1; a possible D gene is TRBD1 (6 bases). The receptor was derived from a human patient who received an intestinal transplant, so some T cells may come from the graft donor. Sequenced here: PBMCs, sampled around 20 days after intestinal transplant. The CDR3 sequence is CATSRDDRLRNTEAFF. The CDR3 DNA is TGTGCCACCAGCAGAGATGACAGGTTAAGAAACACTGAAGCTTTCTTT. The full variable domain, in which reference TRBV15 and TRBJ1-1 provide the parts outside the CDR3, is DAMVIQNPRYQVTQFGKPVTLSCSQTLNHNVMYWYQQKSSQAPKLLFHYYDKDFNNEADTPDNFQSRRPNTSFCFLDIRSPGLGDTAMYLCATSRDDRLRNTEAFFGQGTRLTVV.